A single sample is the source of the 4 T cell receptor beta chains below, sequenced in a study of T cell responses to AZD1222 COVID-19 vaccine. The table came from immunoSEQ multiplex PCR; TCRdb's copy has only in-frame clones and leaves some out. This table holds about 150,000 clones, about 90% found once. The sequencing used peripheral blood, collected on day 0 of AZD1222 vaccination. The receptors shown here come from an adult in good health.

The table lists this clone with a few counts. The chain carries TRBV6-5 and TRBJ2-3, with TRBD2 identical over 7 bases. From germline, CDR1 is MNHEY and CDR2 SVGAGI. CDR3 length equals 16 residues. V shed 0 bases and J 4 bases; nucleotides not matched to a gene: 7. The CDR3, as DNA: TGTGCCAGCAGTTACTCCACGGCGGGGGTAGCAGATACGCAGTATTTT. It encodes CASSYSTAGVADTQYF.

V is TRBV27 and J is TRBJ2-7, with D perhaps matching TRBD1 or TRBD2 (5 bases each). The germline CDR1 and CDR2 sequences are MNHEY and SMNVEV (reference sequence). V lost 3 bases to trimming and J lost 3 bases, with 18 bases between them. CDR3 length equals 16 residues. Here the CDR3 DNA reads TGTGCCAGCAGTTTTTCCGGGACCCTAAAATTCTACGAGCAGTACTTC. Translation gives CASSFSGTLKFYEQYF.

The chain carries TRBV5-5 and TRBJ2-7; D is possibly TRBD2 (5 bases). V lost 4 bases and J 3 bases, leaving 11 bases between the germline ends. The germline V gene encodes CDR1 SGHKS and CDR2 YYEKEE (reference sequence). This CDR3 is 13 amino acids long. DNA of the CDR3: TGTGCCAGCAGCCCCGGACTCGGCTACGAGCAGTACTTC. Encoded protein: CASSPGLGYEQYF.

The gene calls are TRBV27 and TRBJ1-6, with D perhaps TRBD1 (6 bases). The V gene's germline CDR1 is MNHEY and CDR2 SMNVEV (reference sequence). The ends were cut back, 6 bases at V and 5 bases at J, with 11 bases in the middle. There are 14 residues in the CDR3. Here the CDR3 reads CASSWGPNNSPLHF. As DNA, the CDR3 is TGTGCCAGCAGCTGGGGGCCAAATAATTCACCCCTCCACTTT.